Included here is one TCR beta chain sequence, with context. Its specificity is unknown. The sample is drawn from a study of shared clonotypes between healthy human individuals. Points from the study as a whole: In this cohort, only blood was sampled, and tissue repertoires likely differ.

The germline gives CDR1 MNHEY, CDR2 SVGAGI. This CDR3 has 16 amino acids. V dropped 2 bases and J dropped 0 bases, with 13 bases sitting between them. TCRdb's copy holds only in-frame clones and misses some; the assay was immunoSEQ multiplex PCR. This sample yields millions of clones, of which over 85% are seen a single time; about 0.13% belongs to the top ten. The study drew its donors from healthy HIV-negative adults without recent acute infections or vaccinations. Caucasian adults living in Nashville, Tennessee, provided all samples. This chain connects TRBV6-5 to TRBJ1-1; D may be TRBD1 (5 bases). The TCR comes from a man aged 18-30 years in good health. Sequenced sample: naive CD4+ T cells sorted from blood. Documented subset: CD45RA+ positively selected. The CDR3 spells CASSYAGPKMNTEAFF. For the CDR3, the DNA is TGTGCCAGCAGTTACGCAGGGCCCAAAATGAACACTGAAGCTTTCTTT.